The TCR beta chain described here comes from a study of blood T cell repertoires in COVID-19. Study-level information: The United States, Italy and Spain were the sources of the acute and convalescent COVID-19 samples. PBMCs, B-cell-depleted T cells, or T cells were the source of the cDNA or gDNA that made up the material.

This clone was counted a few times. It was during active infection that Seattle patients were enrolled and then longitudinally followed. In the authors' methods: Researchers report that nucleated cell counts were estimated from reference gene primer amplification. Some clones are missing from TCRdb's copy, which holds only in-frame ones; the method was immunoSEQ multiplex PCR. The V and J calls and clone size come from that table; D and trimming were worked out from the DNA. This table holds 180,000 or so clones, over 75% found once. The source material was peripheral blood. This receptor was identified in a person aged 70 to 79 with COVID-19, enrolled during active disease.

The CDR3 DNA is TGTGCCACCCAAGCGGCTAACTCCTACGAGCAGTACTTC. This sequence encodes CATQAANSYEQYF. This chain uses TRBV11-2 with TRBJ2-7; possible D gene TRBD2, 5 bases. CDR1 SGHAT and CDR2 FQNNGV come from the germline V gene. Trimming left V 10 bases short and J 0 bases short, with 13 bases between. This CDR3 has 13 amino acids. Drawing the rest from reference TRBV11-2 and TRBJ2-7, the complete variable domain is EAGVAQSPRYKIIEKRQSVAFWCNPISGHATLYWYQQILGQGPKLLIQFQNNGVVDDSQLPKDRFSAERLKGVDSTLKIQPAKLEDSAVYLCATQAANSYEQYFGPGTRLTVT.